The 2 T cell receptor beta chains below all came from one sample that was sequenced in a study of shared clonotypes between healthy human individuals. Only in-frame clones appear in the TCRdb table, and some are missing; sequencing was by immunoSEQ multiplex PCR. In the table there are approximately 530,000 clones, approximately 95% of which are singletons. Sequenced: naive CD4+ T cells sorted from blood. Documented subset: CD45RA+ positively selected. All receptors derive from a woman aged 30 to 39 in good health.

This clone was observed a single time. This chain joins TRBV5-1 and TRBJ2-1; D unclear. This CDR3 contains 18 residues. In germline, CDR1 is SGHRS, CDR2 YFSETQ. The V end was cut by 0 bases, the J end by 0 bases, with 16 bases between. The CDR3 region has the DNA TGCGCCAGCAGCTTGGTTTCGGAGTCCCTGACCTCCTACAATGAGCAGTTCTTC. Protein sequence: CASSLVSESLTSYNEQFF.

The chain has TRBV11-1 and TRBJ2-7; no reliable D call. The CDR3 runs 14 residues. The V gene's germline CDR1 is SGHAT and CDR2 FQDESV (reference sequence). Deletions cut 5 bases from V and 0 bases from J, with 11 bases between. CDR3 in DNA: TGTGCCAGCAGCCAATGGAGCAGCTCCTACGAGCAGTACTTC. Amino acid sequence: CASSQWSSSYEQYF.